The clone carrying this TCR beta chain was counted many times. The target antigen is unknown. The table came from immunoSEQ multiplex PCR; TCRdb's copy has only in-frame clones and leaves some out. The sample lists roughly 60,000 clones, around 80% seen once, with about an eighth in the top ten. Germline CDR1 and CDR2: SGHVT and SQSDAQ. V lost 5 bases to trimming and J lost 0 bases, with 8 bases between them. CDR3 length: 14 amino acids. These data belong to a study of T cells in tumors after PD-1 blockade. In the study overall: Daily vismodegib 150 mg continued in a subset of anti-PD-1-treated patients.

Study outcomes and limitations: Peripheral recruitment is suggested, as some novel exhausted tumor clones were in pre-treatment blood.

V and J are TRBV7-4 and TRBJ1-5; no clear D. Specimen: PBMCs, collected before anti-PD-1 treatment. The TCR was taken from a human donor with basal cell carcinoma. In DNA form, the CDR3 reads TGTGCCAGCAGCCATCGTAATAGCAATCAGCCCCAGCATTTT. Its translation is CASSHRNSNQPQHF.